One sample yielded the 3 T cell receptor beta chains listed below, sequenced in a study of cytomegalovirus exposure and HLA in healthy donors. It was with 60 Vbeta and 13 Jbeta primers that the PCR ran. Profiled with immunoSEQ multiplex PCR; TCRdb holds only in-frame clones, not every one. The table lists 300,000 or so clones, 84% of them singletons. Source material: PBMCs. These receptors were collected from a woman in her 40s in good health and CMV-seropositive.

This clone was observed a single time. The V call is TRBV19, the J call TRBJ2-5; weak D call: TRBD2 (6 bases). V gave up 3 bases and J gave up 9 bases, with 14 bases separating them. Germline loops: CDR1 LNHDA, CDR2 SQIVND (reference sequence). The CDR3 extends over 13 amino acids. The CDR3 region is CASSMGRGRPQYF. CDR3 nucleotides: TGTGCCAGTAGTATGGGGAGAGGGAGGCCCCAGTACTTC.

The rearrangement uses TRBV4-2 and TRBJ2-1, with D possibly matching TRBD2 (6 bases). V dropped 1 base and J dropped 13 bases, with 11 bases sitting between them. Germline CDR1 is LGHNA and CDR2 is YNFKEQ. The CDR3 extends over 12 amino acids. The CDR3 bases are TGTGCCAGCAGCCAAGGAGGGGCGGGACAGTTCTTC. It translates to CASSQGGAGQFF.

This chain links TRBV5-1 with TRBJ2-5, with TRBD2 identical over 9 bases. The end of the DNA is better explained by TRBJ2-7, so the J call may be wrong. This CDR3 is 14 amino acids long. Per the germline V gene, CDR1 is SGHRS and CDR2 is YFSETQ. CDR3 nucleotides: TGCGCCAGCAGCTTGGCTCTAGCGGGAAGCGAGCAGTACTTC. Translated, it gives CASSLALAGSEQYF.